This T cell receptor (beta chain) was identified during a study of graft-versus-host responses after intestinal transplantation. Here immunoSEQ multiplex PCR was the method, and the copy in TCRdb shows in-frame clones only, minus some. This table holds fewer than 20,000 clones, 85% to 95% found once. Germline V gene sequence: CDR1 KGHSY, CDR2 FQNENV. Trimming removed 2 bases from V and 5 bases from J, with 13 bases in between. The CDR3 is 14 amino acids. The rearrangement joins TRBV16 to TRBJ2-7, with D possibly TRBD1 on 6 matching bases. The sequence came from a human patient who received an intestinal transplant, so some T cells may come from the graft donor. The sample in question was PBMCs, obtained 23 days after intestinal transplant. DNA for the CDR3: TGTGCCAGCAGCCAAGTTTCCGCAGGGGACGAGCAGTACTTC. It yields the protein CASSQVSAGDEQYF.